The source of this TCR beta chain is a study of control samples from healthy donors and cancer patients. The CDR3 covers 15 residues. CDR1 LNHNV and CDR2 YYDKDF come from the germline V gene (reference sequence). Deletions cut 3 bases from V and 8 bases from J, with 14 bases between. TCRdb's copy holds only in-frame clones and misses some; the assay was immunoSEQ multiplex PCR. The table includes some 100,000 clones, around 89% detected once. The source material was blood. V and J are TRBV15 and TRBJ1-6, with D unclear. This clonotype originated in a man aged 25 to 40 in good health. The CDR3 loop is CATSSDPVGDSPLHF. CDR3 nucleotide sequence: TGTGCCACCAGCAGTGACCCCGTCGGGGATTCACCCCTCCACTTT.